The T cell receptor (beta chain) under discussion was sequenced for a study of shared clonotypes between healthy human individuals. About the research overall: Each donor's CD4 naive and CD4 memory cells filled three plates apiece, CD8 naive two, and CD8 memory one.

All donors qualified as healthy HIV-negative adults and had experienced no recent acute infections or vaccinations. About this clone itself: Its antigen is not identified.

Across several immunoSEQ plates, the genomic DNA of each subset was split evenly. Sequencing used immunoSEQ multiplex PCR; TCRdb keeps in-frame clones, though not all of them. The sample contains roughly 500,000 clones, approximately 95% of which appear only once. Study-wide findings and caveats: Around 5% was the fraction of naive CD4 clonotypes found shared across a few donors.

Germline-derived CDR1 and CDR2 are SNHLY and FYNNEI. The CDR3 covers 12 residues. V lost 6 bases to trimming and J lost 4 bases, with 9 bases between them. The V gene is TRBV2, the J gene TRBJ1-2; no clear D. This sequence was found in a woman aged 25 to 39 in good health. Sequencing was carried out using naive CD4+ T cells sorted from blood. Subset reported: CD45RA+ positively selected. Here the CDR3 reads CASREGFYGYTF. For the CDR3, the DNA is TGTGCCAGCAGGGAGGGTTTCTATGGCTACACCTTC.